This entry features one TCR beta chain sequence. Its antigen is not identified. The germline V gene has CDR1 LNHDA and CDR2 SQIVND (reference sequence). Deletions cut 6 bases from V and 0 bases from J, with 15 bases between. CDR3 length: 15 amino acids. The data derive from a study of cytomegalovirus exposure and HLA in healthy donors. Findings and limits, study-wide: Most TCR sequences showed up rarely, but some public TCRs showed up in many donors. With DRB1 most and HLA-C fewest, TCR association rates differed between HLA loci in a later analysis. Relative to the approximately 680-donor mean, N-insertions were reportedly fewer in an Asian-associated ancestry cluster in a later analysis.

Primers included in the PCR were 60 Vbeta and 13 Jbeta primers. The method was immunoSEQ multiplex PCR; TCRdb's version includes in-frame clones alone and lacks a portion of them. The data contain around 130,000 clones, about 80% of them singletons. The chain couples TRBV19 to TRBJ2-7; perhaps TRBD1 as D (5 bases). The receptor comes from a male donor in good health and CMV-seronegative. The sample taken for sequencing was PBMCs. The CDR3 sequence: CASSPTQTVSYEQYF. In nucleotides, the CDR3 is TGTGCCAGTAGCCCCACCCAGACAGTCTCCTACGAGCAGTACTTC.